This T cell receptor beta chain appears in the sequencing data of a study of shared clonotypes between healthy human individuals. The study's findings and limits: Naive CD4 clonotype sharing across several donors was around 5%.

Every subset had its genomic DNA shared out evenly among several immunoSEQ plates. Assay used: immunoSEQ multiplex PCR; TCRdb lists only in-frame clones, some missing. This sample carries about 700,000 clones, roughly 70% of them seen once, and the ten largest clones take over 1.5%. The J segment lost 6 bases and the V segment lost 2 bases, leaving 11 bases of the junction unmatched. The CDR3 loop spans 18 amino acids. Germline CDR1 SGHNT, CDR2 YENEEA. This clone was observed a few times. The target antigen is unknown. Among the donors, all were Caucasian adults who lived in Nashville, Tennessee. This chain uses TRBV11-3 with TRBJ2-1, with TRBD2 identical over 12 bases. This TCR derives from a woman aged 25-40 years in good health. Sequencing was carried out using memory CD4+ T cells sorted from blood. Subset here: CD45RA-negative fraction. The CDR3 DNA follows: TGTGCCAGCAGCTTACCCGCGGCCCTAGCGGGAGGGATCAATGAGCAGTTCTTC. It translates to CASSLPAALAGGINEQFF. The variable domain in full, completed from reference TRBV11-3 and TRBJ2-1, reads EAGVVQSPRYKIIEKKQPVAFWCNPISGHNTLYWYLQNLGQGPELLIRYENEEAVDDSQLPKDRFSAERLKGVDSTLKIQPAELGDSAVYLCASSLPAALAGGINEQFFGPGTRLTVL.